The 7 T cell receptor beta chains in this list originate from one sample, sequenced in a study of cytomegalovirus exposure and HLA in healthy donors. Method: immunoSEQ multiplex PCR; TCRdb's copy keeps in-frame clones and lacks some. The table includes about 190,000 clones, 65% to 85% detected once. Sequencing used PBMCs. Every receptor here comes from a woman aged 18-35 years in good health and CMV-seropositive.

This chain uses TRBV27 with TRBJ1-2; D is unclear. V was trimmed by 3 bases and J by 2 bases, leaving 16 bases between them. This CDR3 is built from 16 residues. CDR1 MNHEY and CDR2 SMNVEV come from the germline V gene (reference sequence). The CDR3 spells CASSFDGVGRNYGYTF. The CDR3 nucleotides are TGTGCCAGCAGTTTTGACGGGGTAGGGCGAAACTATGGCTACACCTTC.

The chain recombines TRBV5-8 with TRBJ2-2; D might be TRBD1 (5 bases). Germline loops: CDR1 SGHTS, CDR2 YDEGEE. There are 15 residues in the CDR3. Deletions cut 4 bases from V and 4 bases from J, with 14 bases between. CDR3 sequence reads: CASSPGQRSTGELFF. CDR3 coding DNA: TGTGCCAGCAGCCCCGGACAAAGGAGCACCGGGGAGCTGTTTTTT. The full variable domain, its missing parts supplied by reference TRBV5-8 and TRBJ2-2, is EAGVTQSPTHLIKTRGQQATLRCSPISGHTSVYWYQQALGLGLQFLLWYDEGEERNRGNFPPRFSGRQFPNYSSELNVNALELEDSALYLCASSPGQRSTGELFFGEGSRLTVL.

The table lists this clone with a few counts. V and J are TRBV5-1 and TRBJ1-2, with 11 bases aligning to TRBD1. The germline CDR1 and CDR2 sequences are SGHRS and YFSETQ. V shed 4 bases, J shed 6 bases, and the junction held 8 bases outside the gene matches. The CDR3 sequence is 15 residues long. The CDR3 sequence is CASSQGTGGRHGYTF. The CDR3 DNA follows: TGCGCCAGCAGCCAAGGGACAGGGGGAAGGCATGGCTACACCTTC. The full variable domain, its missing parts supplied by reference TRBV5-1 and TRBJ1-2, is KAGVTQTPRYLIKTRGQQVTLSCSPISGHRSVSWYQQTPGQGLQFLFEYFSETQRNKGNFPGRFSGRQFSNSRSEMNVSTLELGDSALYLCASSQGTGGRHGYTFGSGTRLTVV.

This clone was detected once. The chain uses TRBV6-4 and TRBJ2-7; D unresolved. V shed 7 bases and J shed 3 bases, with 16 bases lying between them. CDR3 size: 14 residues. Looked up from germline, CDR1 is MRHNA and CDR2 is SNTAGT. This chain's CDR3 is CASIVCAAHYEQYF. DNA of the CDR3: TGTGCCAGCATAGTTTGCGCGGCCCACTACGAGCAGTACTTC.

The rearrangement uses TRBV6-6 and TRBJ2-3, with 12 bases aligning to TRBD2. This CDR3 has 16 amino acids. The germline CDR1 and CDR2 sequences are MNHNY and SVGAGI (reference sequence). V lost 6 bases to trimming and J lost 2 bases; unmatched junction nucleotides: 6. The CDR3: CASRRLAGDVTDTQYF. The CDR3 bases are TGTGCCAGCAGAAGACTAGCGGGGGATGTCACAGATACGCAGTATTTT.

J is TRBJ2-3 and V is TRBV5-1, with a tentative D call TRBD1 (6 bases). From germline, CDR1 is SGHRS and CDR2 YFSETQ. The CDR3 runs 13 residues. V dropped 4 bases and J dropped 2 bases, with 8 bases sitting between them. The CDR3 here is CASSRDNTDTQYF. The CDR3 DNA sequence: TGCGCCAGCAGCCGGGACAACACAGATACGCAGTATTTT.

This clone was seen once. The CDR3 spells CASSQSGTTDTQYF. CDR3 bases: TGTGCCAGCAGTCAAAGCGGGACCACAGATACGCAGTATTTT. The gene calls are TRBV25-1 and TRBJ2-3, with 7 bases lining up with TRBD2. J gave up 2 bases and V 5 bases, and 4 bases lay outside the gene matches. The CDR3 length is 14 residues. The V gene's germline CDR1 is MGHDK and CDR2 SYGVNS.